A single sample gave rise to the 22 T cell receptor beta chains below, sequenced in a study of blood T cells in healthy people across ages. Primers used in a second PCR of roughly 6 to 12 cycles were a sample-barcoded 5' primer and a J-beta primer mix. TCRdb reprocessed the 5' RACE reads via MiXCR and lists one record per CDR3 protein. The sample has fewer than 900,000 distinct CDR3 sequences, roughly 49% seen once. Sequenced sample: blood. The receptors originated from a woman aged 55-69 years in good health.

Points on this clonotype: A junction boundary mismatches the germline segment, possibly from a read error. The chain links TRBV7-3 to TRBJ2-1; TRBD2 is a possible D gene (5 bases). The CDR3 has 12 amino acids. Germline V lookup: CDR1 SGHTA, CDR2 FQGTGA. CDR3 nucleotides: TGTGCCAGCAGCGTAACTAGCAATGAGCAGTTCTTC. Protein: CASSVTSNEQFF.

The CDR3 region has the DNA TGCAGCGTTGAGGGGACTGGGGCCTACGGGCAGTACTTC. Its translation is CSVEGTGAYGQYF. V is TRBV29-1 and J is TRBJ2-5, with TRBD2 as a possible D gene (6 bases). The ends were cut back, 3 bases at V and 11 bases at J, with 19 bases in the middle. The CDR3 totals 13 residues. The germline V gene has CDR1 SQVTM and CDR2 ANQGSEA. The whole variable domain, filled in from reference TRBV29-1 and TRBJ2-5, reads SAVISQKPSRDICQRGTSLTIQCQVDSQVTMMFWYRQQPGQSLTLIATANQGSEATYESGFVIDKFPISRPNLTFSTLTVSNMSPEDSSIYLCSVEGTGAYGQYFGPGTRLLVL.

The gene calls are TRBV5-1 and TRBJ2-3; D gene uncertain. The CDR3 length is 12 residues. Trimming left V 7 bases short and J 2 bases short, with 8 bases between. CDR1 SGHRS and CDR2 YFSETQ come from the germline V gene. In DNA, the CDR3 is TGCGCCAGCGGTGCGGTCACAGATACGCAGTATTTT. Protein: CASGAVTDTQYF.

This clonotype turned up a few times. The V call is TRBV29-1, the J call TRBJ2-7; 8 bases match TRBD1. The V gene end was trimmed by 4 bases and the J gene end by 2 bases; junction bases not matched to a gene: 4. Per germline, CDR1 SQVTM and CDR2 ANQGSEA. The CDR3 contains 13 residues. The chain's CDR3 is CSVVTGDTYEQYF. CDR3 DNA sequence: TGCAGCGTTGTGACAGGGGATACCTACGAGCAGTACTTC.

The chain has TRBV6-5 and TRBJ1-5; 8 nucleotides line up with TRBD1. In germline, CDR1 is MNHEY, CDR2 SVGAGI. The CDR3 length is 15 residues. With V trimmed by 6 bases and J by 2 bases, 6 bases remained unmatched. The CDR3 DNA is TGTGCCAGCAGAGCAGGGGGCAGGGGCAATCAGCCCCAGCATTTT. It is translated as CASRAGGRGNQPQHF.

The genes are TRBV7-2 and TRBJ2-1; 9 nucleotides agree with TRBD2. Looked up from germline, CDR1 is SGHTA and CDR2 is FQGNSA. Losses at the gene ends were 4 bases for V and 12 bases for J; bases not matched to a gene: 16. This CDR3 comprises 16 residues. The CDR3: CASSSPGGLAGFGQFF. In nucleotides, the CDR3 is TGTGCCAGCAGCTCCCCCGGGGGGCTAGCGGGATTTGGGCAGTTCTTC.

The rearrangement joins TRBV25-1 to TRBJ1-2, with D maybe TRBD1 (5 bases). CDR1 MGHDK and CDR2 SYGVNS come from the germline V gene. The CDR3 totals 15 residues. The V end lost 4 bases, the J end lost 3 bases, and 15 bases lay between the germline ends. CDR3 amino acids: CASSVGIRGDYGYTF. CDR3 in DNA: TGTGCCAGCAGTGTCGGGATCCGGGGCGACTATGGCTACACCTTC.

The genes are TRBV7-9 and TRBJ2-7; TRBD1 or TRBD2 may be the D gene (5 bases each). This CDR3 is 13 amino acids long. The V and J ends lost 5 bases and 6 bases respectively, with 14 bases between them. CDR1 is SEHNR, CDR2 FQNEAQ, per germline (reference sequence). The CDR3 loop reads CASSRDGLREQYF. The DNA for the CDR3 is TGTGCCAGCAGCCGGGACGGATTGCGCGAGCAGTACTTC.

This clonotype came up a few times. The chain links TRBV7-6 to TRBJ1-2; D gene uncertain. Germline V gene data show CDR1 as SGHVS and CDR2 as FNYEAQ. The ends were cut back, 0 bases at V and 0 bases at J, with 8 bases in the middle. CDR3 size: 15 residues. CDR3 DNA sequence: TGTGCCAGCAGCTTAGCACAACGCTCTAACTATGGCTACACCTTC. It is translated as CASSLAQRSNYGYTF.

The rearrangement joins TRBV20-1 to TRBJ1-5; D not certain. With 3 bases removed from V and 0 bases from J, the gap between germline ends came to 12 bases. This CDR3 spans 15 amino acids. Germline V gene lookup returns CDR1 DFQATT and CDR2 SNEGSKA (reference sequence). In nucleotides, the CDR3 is TGCAGTGCTAGTCCGTCAGATTATAGCAATCAGCCCCAGCATTTT. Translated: CSASPSDYSNQPQHF.

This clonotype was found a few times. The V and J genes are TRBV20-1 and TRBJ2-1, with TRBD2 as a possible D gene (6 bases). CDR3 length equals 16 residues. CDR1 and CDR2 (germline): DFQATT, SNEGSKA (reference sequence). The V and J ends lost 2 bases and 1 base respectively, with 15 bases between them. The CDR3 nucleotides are TGCAGTGCTAGAACCTGGGCGGGACTTTCCTACAATGAGCAGTTCTTC. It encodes CSARTWAGLSYNEQFF.

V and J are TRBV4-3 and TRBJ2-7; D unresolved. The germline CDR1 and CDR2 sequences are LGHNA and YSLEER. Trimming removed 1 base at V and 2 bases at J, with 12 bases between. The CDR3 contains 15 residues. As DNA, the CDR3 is TGCGCCAGCAGCCAAGGGGTCAGCGCGACCTACGAGCAGTACTTC. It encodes CASSQGVSATYEQYF.

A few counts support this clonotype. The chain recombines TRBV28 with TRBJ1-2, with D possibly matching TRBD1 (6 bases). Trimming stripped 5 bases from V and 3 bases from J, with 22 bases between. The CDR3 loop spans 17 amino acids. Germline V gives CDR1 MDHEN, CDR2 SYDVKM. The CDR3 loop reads CASSPTLQGSSDYGYTF. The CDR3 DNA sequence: TGTGCCAGCAGTCCCACTCTACAGGGATCTAGCGACTATGGCTACACCTTC.

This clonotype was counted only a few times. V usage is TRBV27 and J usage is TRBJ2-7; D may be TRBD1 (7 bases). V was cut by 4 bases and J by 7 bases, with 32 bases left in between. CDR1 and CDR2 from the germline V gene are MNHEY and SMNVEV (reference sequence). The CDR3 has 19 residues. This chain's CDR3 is CASSSRGGGDSRTPKEQYF. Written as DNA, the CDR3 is TGTGCCAGCAGTTCGAGAGGAGGGGGCGACAGCCGAACTCCTAAAGAGCAGTACTTC.

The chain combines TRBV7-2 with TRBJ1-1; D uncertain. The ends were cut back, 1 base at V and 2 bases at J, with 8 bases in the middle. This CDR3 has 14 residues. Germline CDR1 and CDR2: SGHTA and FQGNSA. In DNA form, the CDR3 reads TGTGCCAGCAGCTTAGGTCCCAGTAACACTGAAGCTTTCTTT. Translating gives CASSLGPSNTEAFF.

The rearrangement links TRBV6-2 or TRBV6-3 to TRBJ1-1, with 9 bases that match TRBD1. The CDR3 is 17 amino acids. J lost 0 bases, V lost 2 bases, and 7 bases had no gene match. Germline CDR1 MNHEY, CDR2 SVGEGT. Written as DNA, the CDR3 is TGTGCCAGCAGTTACGCCTGGACAGGGGACATGAACACTGAAGCTTTCTTT. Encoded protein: CASSYAWTGDMNTEAFF.

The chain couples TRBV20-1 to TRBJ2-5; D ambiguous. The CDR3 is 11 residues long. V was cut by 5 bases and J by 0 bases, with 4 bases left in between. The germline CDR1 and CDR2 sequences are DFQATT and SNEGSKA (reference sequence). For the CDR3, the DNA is TGCAGTGCTTTGTACCAAGAGACCCAGTACTTC. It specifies CSALYQETQYF.

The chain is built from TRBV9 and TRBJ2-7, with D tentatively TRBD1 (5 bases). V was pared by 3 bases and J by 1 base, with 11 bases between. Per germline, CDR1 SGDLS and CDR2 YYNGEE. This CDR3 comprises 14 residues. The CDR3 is CASSATGQSYEQYF. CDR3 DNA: TGTGCCAGCAGCGCCACCGGACAATCCTACGAGCAGTACTTC.

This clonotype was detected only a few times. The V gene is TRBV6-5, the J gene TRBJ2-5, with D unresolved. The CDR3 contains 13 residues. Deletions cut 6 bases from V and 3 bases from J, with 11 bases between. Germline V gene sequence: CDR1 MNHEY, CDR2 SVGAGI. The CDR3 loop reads CASRNGMKETQYF. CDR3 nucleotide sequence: TGTGCCAGCAGGAATGGGATGAAAGAGACCCAGTACTTC.

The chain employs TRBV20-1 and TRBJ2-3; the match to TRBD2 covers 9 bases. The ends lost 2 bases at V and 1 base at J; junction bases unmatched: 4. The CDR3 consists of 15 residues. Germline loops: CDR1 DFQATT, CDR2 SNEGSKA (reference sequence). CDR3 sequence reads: CSARHPSGGTDTQYF. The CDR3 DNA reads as TGCAGTGCTAGACACCCTAGCGGGGGCACAGATACGCAGTATTTT.

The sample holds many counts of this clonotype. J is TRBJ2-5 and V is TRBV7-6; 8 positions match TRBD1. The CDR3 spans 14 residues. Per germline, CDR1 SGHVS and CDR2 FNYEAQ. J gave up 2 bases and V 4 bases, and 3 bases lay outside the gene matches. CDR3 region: CASSSQGGQETQYF. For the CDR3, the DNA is TGTGCCAGCAGCTCACAGGGGGGACAAGAGACCCAGTACTTC.

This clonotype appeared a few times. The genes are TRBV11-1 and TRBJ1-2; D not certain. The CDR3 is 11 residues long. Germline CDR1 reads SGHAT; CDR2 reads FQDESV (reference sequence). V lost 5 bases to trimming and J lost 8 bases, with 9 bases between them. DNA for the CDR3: TGTGCCAGCAGCCCGCTTGGAGGCTACACCTTC. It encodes CASSPLGGYTF.